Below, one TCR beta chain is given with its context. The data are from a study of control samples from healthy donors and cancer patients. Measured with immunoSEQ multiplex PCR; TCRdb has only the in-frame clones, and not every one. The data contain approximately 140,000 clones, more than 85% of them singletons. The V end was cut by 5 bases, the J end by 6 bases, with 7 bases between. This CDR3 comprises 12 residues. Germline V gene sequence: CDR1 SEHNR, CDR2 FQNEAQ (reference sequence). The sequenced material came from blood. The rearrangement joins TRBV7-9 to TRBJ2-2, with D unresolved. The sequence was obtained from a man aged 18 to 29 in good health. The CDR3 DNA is TGTGCCAGCAGCCCTGGGGCCGGGGAGCTGTTTTTT. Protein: CASSPGAGELFF.